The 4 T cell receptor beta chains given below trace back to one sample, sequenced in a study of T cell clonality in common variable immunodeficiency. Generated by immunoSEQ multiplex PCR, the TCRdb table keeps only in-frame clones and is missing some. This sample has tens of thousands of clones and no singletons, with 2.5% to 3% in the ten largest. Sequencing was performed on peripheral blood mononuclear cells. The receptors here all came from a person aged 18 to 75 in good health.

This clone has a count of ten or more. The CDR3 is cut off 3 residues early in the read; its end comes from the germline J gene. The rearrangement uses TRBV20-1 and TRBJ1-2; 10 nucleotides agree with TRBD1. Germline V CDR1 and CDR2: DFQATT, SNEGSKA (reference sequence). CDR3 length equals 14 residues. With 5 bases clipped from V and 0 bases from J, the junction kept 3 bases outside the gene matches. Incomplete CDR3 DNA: TGCAGTGCTCAGGACAGGGGGGCTAACTATGGC. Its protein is CSAQDRGANYG. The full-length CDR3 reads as CSAQDRGANYGYTF.

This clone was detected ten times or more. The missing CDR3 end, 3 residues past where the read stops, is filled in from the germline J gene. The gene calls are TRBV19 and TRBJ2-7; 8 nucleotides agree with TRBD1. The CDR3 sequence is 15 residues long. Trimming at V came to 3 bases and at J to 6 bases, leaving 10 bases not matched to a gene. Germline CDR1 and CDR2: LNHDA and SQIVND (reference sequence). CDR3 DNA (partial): TGTGCCAGTAGTATTAGGACAGGGTTCCTCTCCGAG. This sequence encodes CASSIRTGFLSE. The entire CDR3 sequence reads CASSIRTGFLSEQYF.

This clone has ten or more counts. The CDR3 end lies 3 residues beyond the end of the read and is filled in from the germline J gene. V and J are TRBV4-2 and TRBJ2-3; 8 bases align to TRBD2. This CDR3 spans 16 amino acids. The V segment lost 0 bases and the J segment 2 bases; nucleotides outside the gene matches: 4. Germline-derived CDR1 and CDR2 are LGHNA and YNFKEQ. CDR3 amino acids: CASSQDKRGPTDTQYF. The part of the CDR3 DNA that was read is TGTGCCAGCAGCCAAGACAAGCGGGGGCCCACAGATACG.

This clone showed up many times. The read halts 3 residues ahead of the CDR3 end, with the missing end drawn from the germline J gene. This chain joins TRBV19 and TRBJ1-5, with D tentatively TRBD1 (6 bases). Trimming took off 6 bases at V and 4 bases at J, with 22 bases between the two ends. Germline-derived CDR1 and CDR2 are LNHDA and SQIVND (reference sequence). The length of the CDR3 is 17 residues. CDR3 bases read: TGTGCCAGTAGGGCCACAGGGAAGAACACACCAAATCAGCCC. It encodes CASRATGKNTPNQP. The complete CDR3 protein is CASRATGKNTPNQPQHF. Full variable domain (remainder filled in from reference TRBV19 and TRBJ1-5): DGGITQSPKYLFRKEGQNVTLSCEQNLNHDAMYWYRQDPGQGLRLIYYSQIVNDFQKGDIAEGYSVSREKKESFPLTVTSAQKNPTAFYLCASRATGKNTPNQPQHFGDGTRLSIL.